The 10 T cell receptor beta chains listed next were all sequenced from one sample in a study of OX40 agonist ivuxolimab in advanced cancers. This table comes from immunoSEQ multiplex PCR, and its TCRdb copy is limited to in-frame clones, with some not included. The sample includes about 86,000 clones, approximately 92% of them seen just once. The sample was CD4+ or CD8+ T cells sorted from blood, taken in a trial of the OX40 agonist ivuxolimab. The receptors here all came from an adult with an advanced solid tumor such as melanoma, head and neck, liver or kidney cancer.

The V gene is TRBV7-3, the J gene TRBJ1-1; D uncertain. Trimming shortened V by 6 bases and J by 1 base, and 15 bases separated the two germline ends. Germline-derived CDR1 and CDR2 are SGHTA and FQGTGA. The CDR3 totals 15 residues. In DNA, the CDR3 is TGTGCCAGCAGTCCCCAACCGAGCCCGAACACTGAAGCTTTCTTT. Protein sequence: CASSPQPSPNTEAFF.

The chain links TRBV28 to TRBJ1-3; 9 nucleotides align to TRBD1. The CDR3 is 17 residues long. Germline V gene sequence: CDR1 MDHEN, CDR2 SYDVKM. After removal of 0 bases from V and 0 bases from J, the junction contained 3 bases not matched to a gene. The CDR3 DNA sequence: TGTGCCAGCAGTTTATGGACAGGGGGAAACTCTGGAAACACCATATATTTT. Protein: CASSLWTGGNSGNTIYF.

The chain couples TRBV20-1 to TRBJ1-1; D not resolved. The CDR3 runs 11 residues. Trimming shortened V by 2 bases and J by 6 bases, and 7 bases separated the two germline ends. Germline CDR1 reads DFQATT; CDR2 reads SNEGSKA (reference sequence). CDR3 in amino acids: CSARWLPEAFF. The CDR3 DNA is TGCAGTGCTAGATGGTTGCCTGAAGCTTTCTTT.

The V and J genes are TRBV6-4 and TRBJ2-2, with a tentative D call TRBD1 (6 bases). Trimming left V 3 bases short and J 1 base short, with 12 bases between. From germline, CDR1 is MRHNA and CDR2 SNTAGT. This CDR3 spans 16 amino acids. The CDR3, as DNA: TGTGCCAGCAGTGATAACCCGGACAGGAACACCGGGGAGCTGTTTTTT. Protein: CASSDNPDRNTGELFF.

The rearrangement links TRBV6-5 to TRBJ2-7; D may be TRBD1 or TRBD2 (5 bases each). V was shortened by 5 bases and J by 2 bases, with 16 bases between the two germline ends. This CDR3 has 15 amino acids. Germline CDR1 is MNHEY and CDR2 is SVGAGI. CDR3 region: CASSPGANGPYEQYV. In DNA, the CDR3 is TGTGCCAGCAGTCCCGGGGCGAATGGACCCTACGAGCAGTACGTC.

The V and J genes are TRBV28 and TRBJ1-1, with a possible D match to TRBD1 (6 bases). This CDR3 has 16 residues. From germline, CDR1 is MDHEN and CDR2 SYDVKM. V was pared by 3 bases and J by 0 bases, with 14 bases between. CDR3 sequence (DNA): TGTGCCAGCAGTTTCCTCAAGACAGGCATGAACACTGAAGCTTTCTTT. This codes for CASSFLKTGMNTEAFF.

J is TRBJ2-7 and V is TRBV6-1; no firm D call. V was clipped by 0 bases and J by 3 bases, with 9 bases between them. Germline CDR1 and CDR2: MNHNS and SASEGT. This CDR3 contains 14 residues. In DNA form, the CDR3 reads TGTGCCAGCAGTGAAGCTGGTGGGGACTACGAGCAGTACGTC. Its translation is CASSEAGGDYEQYV.

This chain connects TRBV14 to TRBJ1-1; 9 nucleotides agree with TRBD1. Germline assignment: CDR1 SGHDN and CDR2 FVKESK. The CDR3 runs to 13 residues. V lost 4 bases to trimming and J lost 4 bases; unmatched junction nucleotides: 1. The CDR3 DNA reads as TGTGCCAGCAGCCGGACAGGGGTCACTGAAGCTTTCTTT. It translates to CASSRTGVTEAFF.

The J gene is TRBJ2-3, the V gene TRBV6-1; TRBD2 agrees at 11 bases. The CDR3 spans 15 residues. The germline V gene has CDR1 MNHNS and CDR2 SASEGT. Germline trimming cut 4 bases from V and 5 bases from J; bases unmatched to any gene: 5. CDR3 coding DNA: TGTGCCAGCAGTGTAGCGGGGGGGCTTGTAGATACGCAGTATTTT. Encoded protein: CASSVAGGLVDTQYF.

The chain links TRBV20-1 to TRBJ1-6; D is perhaps TRBD1 (6 bases). The length of the CDR3 is 10 residues. Trimming pared 6 bases from V and 19 bases from J, leaving 16 bases between. Germline V lookup: CDR1 DFQATT, CDR2 SNEGSKA (reference sequence). For the CDR3, the DNA is TGCAGTGCAGGGCCCAGGGGATTTCACTTT. Translation: CSAGPRGFHF.